This T cell receptor (beta chain) was captured in a study of CD8+CD57+ T cells in acquired aplastic anemia. About the study: DNA per sorted CD4+ or CD8+ sample ranged about 0.19 to 30 ug, averaging roughly 3.2 ug.

For CDR3 and TCR beta VDJ profiling, genomic DNA was the template used. TCRdb reprocessed the reads via MiXCR and lists one record per CDR3 protein. The table lists about 98,000 distinct CDR3 sequences, 65% to 70% of them singletons, with less than 75% in the top ten. Trimming shortened V by 7 bases and J by 10 bases, and 17 bases separated the two germline ends. CDR3 length: 13 residues. The V gene's germline CDR1 is SQVTM and CDR2 ANQGSEA. Previously, flow cytometry had revealed CD8+CD57+ cell expansion in the patients chosen for sequencing. Severe acquired aplastic anemia was present in every patient. Sampling of blood occurred while the patients had still received no therapy.

The genes are TRBV29-1 and TRBJ1-6; the D gene is possibly TRBD1 (5 bases). The TCR was taken from a human donor with aplastic anemia. The material sequenced was sorted CD4+, CD8+, or CD8+CD57+ T cells (not recorded which) from PBMCs. DNA of the CDR3: TGCAGCGCAATGGACATCAAGGGGTCACCCCTCCACTTT. Its protein product is CSAMDIKGSPLHF. Filled out from reference TRBV29-1 and TRBJ1-6, the complete variable domain reads SAVISQKPSRDICQRGTSLTIQCQVDSQVTMMFWYRQQPGQSLTLIATANQGSEATYESGFVIDKFPISRPNLTFSTLTVSNMSPEDSSIYLCSAMDIKGSPLHFGNGTRLTVT.